This T cell receptor beta chain was captured in a study of cytomegalovirus exposure and HLA in healthy donors. Use of 60 Vbeta and 13 Jbeta primers characterized the PCR. Clones were sequenced by immunoSEQ multiplex PCR, and TCRdb holds only the in-frame ones, with some missing. The listing contains about 88,000 clones. CDR1 is SGHRS, CDR2 YFSETQ, per germline. This CDR3 spans 14 amino acids. The V end lost 0 bases, the J end lost 6 bases, and 11 bases lay between the germline ends. This sequence was found in a girl between 5 and 17 years old in good health and CMV-seropositive. The material sequenced was PBMCs. This chain joins TRBV5-1 and TRBJ2-3; D gene uncertain. The CDR3 nucleotides read TGCGCCAGCAGCTTGGAAGGCAGGCAGGATACGCAGTATTTT. Protein product: CASSLEGRQDTQYF.